This T cell receptor beta chain was sequenced during a study of radiation and T cells in renal cell carcinoma (TCRdb year 2020). Notes on the research overall: The samples were obtained from a clinical trial, where primary renal cell carcinomas were treated with 15 Gy stereotactic body radiation therapy and then removed by nephrectomy 4 weeks afterward. In total, roughly 52 samples, comprising 26 tumors and 27 peripheral blood samples, were subjected to TCR beta sequencing. A total of roughly 3,900,000 unique CDR3 nucleotide sequences, encoding 2,500,000 or so unique CDR3 amino acid sequences, were found across all 53 samples. What the work shows at the level of the full study, not this receptor alone: Top tumor clonotypes rose in blood from baseline to 2 weeks post-radiation, then contracted by 4 weeks, suggesting transient expansion of tumor-resident clones. Because the trial had a single-armed design, the trial could not examine how radiation dose or scheduling affected the TCR repertoire. Tracking of blood repertoire dynamics stopped at three to four weeks after treatment, with no follow-up past that point. Because pretreatment tumor biopsies were not available, the study could not determine whether clonotypes were already present within the tumor at baseline.

TCR beta libraries were generated from genomic DNA with the immunoSEQ kit, following the manufacturer's recommendations. For library preparation, a first multiplex PCR was performed with proprietary primers, followed by a second PCR in which unique barcodes were added, and bead cleanups were performed after each round. Each sample batch included a kit-provided positive control reaction and a negative control reaction. The final libraries were assessed on an Agilent 4200 TapeStation D1000 ScreenTape, pooled by volume, and quantified by qPCR. Sequencing was performed on an Illumina NextSeq500 using a MidOutput 150-cycle cartridge, with 156 Read1 cycles, 15 Index1 cycles, and the kit custom primers. The pooled library was loaded at about 0.93 pM with around 20% PhiX control spiked in. On the study's bioinformatics: Vendor-processed data were analyzed in R, and a clonotype was defined as all T cells sharing the same CDR3 nucleotide sequence. For clone abundance analyses, frequencies were normalized to the 10,000 most abundant clones per sample. Public T cell clones, averaging fewer than five per sample, were removed before analysis. A difference in abundance of at least 32-fold between compartments was used to define tumor-enriched and baseline blood-enriched clonotypes. A beta-binomial differential abundance model was used to identify clonotypes that expanded or contracted between blood time points. The Baroni-Urbani and Buser coefficient was used to measure tumor-blood repertoire similarity, and groups were compared with two-tailed Wilcoxon tests in R. Held by TCRdb, this immuneACCESS table contains in-frame sequences only and omits some clones. Under half of the omission traces to an unresolved V gene where checked; the cause of the rest is unknown. The D gene and trimming were derived from the DNA, and the V and J assignments and clone size from that table. The sample includes about 150,000 clones, with about 85% observed a single time. The ten largest clones take up around 4.1% of the sample.

CDR1 and CDR2 (SNHLY, FYNNEI) derive from the germline V gene. Trimming removed 6 bases from V and 3 bases from J, leaving 18 bases between the germline ends. Including the terminal cysteine and phenylalanine, the CDR3 comprises 16 residues. CDR3 DNA only is kept here, 48 bases in frame from base 1. With regard to this clone: Its recognized antigen is unknown. Per-base quality was not reported, and no clone a single base away is much larger than it.

The time point label, as the study defines it: baseline pretreatment blood. Reading the label with the study, this specimen's treatment or condition is: 15 Gy SBRT to primary tumor, nephrectomy 4 weeks later. To follow tumor-enriched clonotypes, peripheral blood was collected serially from radiation-treated patients at baseline and again at 2 weeks and 4 weeks after SBRT. Every patient had renal cell carcinoma of clear cell pathology. Genomic DNA for TCR sequencing was prepared using the QIAamp DNA Blood Mini Kit (Qiagen). The analyses included just those samples that passed every quality control check.

The rearranged segments are TRBV2 and TRBJ2-1; the D element could tentatively be TRBD1 or TRBD2, as 6 bases agree for each. The receptor was derived from a woman in her seventies with renal cell carcinoma. The sample consisted of blood, taken from a patient whose treatment included radiotherapy and nephrectomy. CDR3 region: CASRLGGDTYYNEQFF. The nucleotide sequence is given as TGTGCCAGCAGACTAGGAGGGGACACCTACTACAATGAGCAGTTCTTC.